One and the same sample provided the 21 T cell receptor beta chains below, sequenced in a study of T-cell reconstitution after alpha-beta-depleted transplantation in children. A TCRbeta library incorporating unique molecular identifiers was prepared. MiXCR was run by TCRdb on the PCR reads, yielding one entry per CDR3 protein. Of hundreds of thousands of distinct CDR3 sequences listed, approximately 9% are singletons. The source was PBMCs from the stem cell graft donor, collected from the stem cell graft. The receptor set was obtained from a human donor who donated a stem cell graft to a child with acute lymphoblastic leukemia.

The chain links TRBV5-1 to TRBJ1-2; no clear D gene. The CDR3 contains 14 residues. With 0 bases removed from V and 6 bases from J, the gap between germline ends came to 12 bases. Germline CDR1 is SGHRS and CDR2 is YFSETQ. This CDR3 is CASSLGAEGNGYTF. The DNA for the CDR3 is TGCGCCAGCAGCTTGGGGGCCGAGGGCAATGGCTACACCTTC.

In its sample, this clonotype was seen a few times. The genes are TRBV5-6 and TRBJ2-3; D is perhaps TRBD2 (5 bases). The CDR3 spans 14 residues. Germline assignment: CDR1 SGHDT and CDR2 YYEEEE. Trimming pared 4 bases from V and 4 bases from J, leaving 13 bases between. The CDR3 region has the DNA TGTGCCAGCAGCATTACTAGTAGGGCAGATACGCAGTATTTT. Translation gives CASSITSRADTQYF.

The table lists this clonotype with many counts. The chain has TRBV12-3 or TRBV12-4 and TRBJ2-1; 15 bases agree with TRBD2. The length of the CDR3 is 17 residues. Trimming removed 5 bases from V and 6 bases from J; junction bases left unmatched: 8. The CDR3 is CASSETGTSGGFNEQFF. The CDR3, as DNA: TGTGCCAGCAGTGAGACCGGGACTAGCGGGGGGTTCAATGAGCAGTTCTTC.

This clonotype has more than one count but fewer than ten. The chain links TRBV6-5 to TRBJ1-1, with no clear D. Trimming removed 4 bases at V and 1 base at J, with 10 bases between. This CDR3 is 14 amino acids long. The germline V gene has CDR1 MNHEY and CDR2 SVGAGI. CDR3 DNA sequence: TGTGCCAGCAGTTCTATAGCCCAGAACACTGAAGCTTTCTTT. This gives the protein CASSSIAQNTEAFF.

The CDR3 region is CASSVGGLYQETQYF. CDR3 bases: TGTGCCAGCAGCGTAGGGGGCCTGTACCAAGAGACCCAGTACTTC. The V call is TRBV9, the J call TRBJ2-5; D possibly corresponds to TRBD1 (5 bases). Trimming stripped 0 bases from V and 0 bases from J, with 9 bases between. Germline assignment: CDR1 SGDLS and CDR2 YYNGEE. The CDR3 is 15 residues long.

The rearrangement joins TRBV5-1 to TRBJ1-2, with TRBD1 matching over 12 bases. This CDR3 contains 15 residues. The junction had 5 bases not matched to a gene; V was cut back by 2 bases and J by 6 bases. Germline CDR1 and CDR2: SGHRS and YFSETQ. CDR3 sequence (DNA): TGCGCCAGCAGCTTAACGGGACAGGGGGCGGATGGCTACACCTTC. Amino acid sequence: CASSLTGQGADGYTF.

This clonotype has a count of ten or more. The chain recombines TRBV19 with TRBJ2-1; 9 bases map to TRBD2. The CDR3 spans 14 residues. V lost 7 bases and J lost 5; bases outside the gene matches: 6. Germline CDR1 LNHDA, CDR2 SQIVND (reference sequence). The CDR3 sequence: CASNKRGANNEQFF. The CDR3 coding sequence is TGTGCCAGTAATAAGCGGGGGGCCAACAATGAGCAGTTCTTC.

This clonotype was counted ten times or more. V usage is TRBV7-8 and J usage is TRBJ2-1; D is ambiguous. V lost 1 base and J lost 7, with 5 bases in between. From germline, CDR1 is SGHVS and CDR2 FQNEAQ. This CDR3 is built from 12 residues. The CDR3 DNA reads as TGTGCCAGCAGCTTAGTCGGGAATGAGCAGTTCTTC. Its protein product is CASSLVGNEQFF.

The chain combines TRBV12-3 or TRBV12-4 with TRBJ1-5, with 11 bases lining up with TRBD1. The J segment lost 6 bases and the V segment lost 6 bases, leaving 1 base of the junction unmatched. There are 13 residues in the CDR3. CDR3 protein: CASRGTGGQPQHF. Written as DNA, the CDR3 is TGTGCCAGCAGGGGGACAGGGGGTCAGCCCCAGCATTTT.

This clonotype was seen only a few times. CDR3 nucleotide sequence: TGCGCCAGCAGCTCCCAAGACACGAACACTGAAGCTTTCTTT. This encodes CASSSQDTNTEAFF. The chain recombines TRBV5-1 with TRBJ1-1; D is ambiguous. Germline V gene sequence: CDR1 SGHRS, CDR2 YFSETQ. V gave up 3 bases and J gave up 1 base, with 10 bases separating them. CDR3 size: 14 residues.

The chain carries TRBV5-1 and TRBJ2-5, with D perhaps assigned TRBD1 or TRBD2 (5 bases each). The length of the CDR3 is 16 residues. Germline V gene lookup returns CDR1 SGHRS and CDR2 YFSETQ. The V and J ends lost 4 bases and 5 bases respectively, with 21 bases between them. The CDR3 sequence: CASSKTPRDPVETQYF. CDR3 nucleotides: TGCGCCAGCAGCAAAACCCCCCGGGACCCAGTCGAGACCCAGTACTTC.

CDR3 DNA sequence: TGCGCCAGCAGCTTGCCGGGACAGGGGGTCCAAGAGACCCAGTACTTC. It specifies CASSLPGQGVQETQYF. The chain employs TRBV5-1 and TRBJ2-5, with TRBD1 matching over 11 bases. V was pared by 1 base and J by 1 base, with 3 bases of the junction left unmatched. The CDR3 is 16 amino acids. Germline CDR1 SGHRS, CDR2 YFSETQ.

The chain combines TRBV2 with TRBJ1-2; the D gene is possibly TRBD1 (5 bases). The germline V gene encodes CDR1 SNHLY and CDR2 FYNNEI. Trimming stripped 2 bases from V and 7 bases from J, with 11 bases between. This CDR3 comprises 13 residues. The CDR3 sequence: CASSERQFGGYTF. The CDR3 DNA reads as TGTGCCAGCAGTGAACGACAGTTCGGTGGCTACACCTTC. The full variable domain, in which reference TRBV2 and TRBJ1-2 provide the parts outside the CDR3, is EPEVTQTPSHQVTQMGQEVILRCVPISNHLYFYWYRQILGQKVEFLVSFYNNEISEKSEIFDDQFSVERPDGSNFTLKIRSTKLEDSAMYFCASSERQFGGYTFGSGTRLTVV.

Many counts were recorded for this clonotype. This chain links TRBV7-2 with TRBJ2-3; tentative D call: TRBD1 (6 bases). V dropped 2 bases and J dropped 2 bases, with 11 bases sitting between them. The germline gives CDR1 SGHTA, CDR2 FQGNSA. The CDR3 runs to 15 residues. The CDR3 DNA reads as TGTGCCAGCAGCTTAAGACAGGCATTCACAGATACGCAGTATTTT. Protein product: CASSLRQAFTDTQYF.

This chain connects TRBV20-1 to TRBJ2-1; 8 positions agree with TRBD2. V shed 3 bases and J 8 bases; nucleotides not matched to a gene: 9. The CDR3 contains 14 residues. CDR1 and CDR2 from the germline V gene are DFQATT and SNEGSKA (reference sequence). DNA for the CDR3: TGCAGTGCTAGTACCGGGGGGGGCGAGTATGAGCAGTTCTTC. Translation gives CSASTGGGEYEQFF.

This clonotype has only a few counts. J is TRBJ1-6 and V is TRBV5-1, with D tentatively TRBD1 (5 bases). V lost 0 bases and J lost 10, with 11 bases in between. Germline V lookup: CDR1 SGHRS, CDR2 YFSETQ. The CDR3 has 14 residues. The DNA of the CDR3 is TGCGCCAGCAGCTTGGATCAGGGCTCATCACCCCTCCACTTT. Translated, it gives CASSLDQGSSPLHF.

The rearrangement joins TRBV29-1 to TRBJ2-1; 9 nucleotides align to TRBD1. The CDR3 spans 15 residues. Germline values: CDR1 SQVTM, CDR2 ANQGSEA. The DNA for the CDR3 is TGCAGAGTGGAAGGTACAGGGGGCGAAGACTATGAGCAGTTCTTC. Its translation is CRVEGTGGEDYEQFF.

Remarks on this clonotype: An end of the junction differs from the germline gene, which may be a read error. This rearrangement joins TRBV5-4 to TRBJ1-1, with D maybe TRBD1 (5 bases). The germline V gene encodes CDR1 SGHNT and CDR2 YYREEE (reference sequence). CDR3 length equals 13 residues. The CDR3 is CAGSPDRGAEAFF. The CDR3 nucleotides are TGTGCCGGCAGCCCGGACCGGGGGGCTGAAGCTTTCTTT.

This clonotype was counted only a few times. V is TRBV10-3 and J is TRBJ2-5; D unclear. The V gene lost 11 bases and the J gene lost 5 bases, with 12 bases spanning the gap. The CDR3 length is 11 residues. Germline-derived CDR1 and CDR2 are ENHRY and SYGVKD. CDR3 sequence reads: CAVSSGETQYF. The CDR3 DNA is TGTGCCGTTAGTTCCGGGGAGACCCAGTACTTC.

In this sample, this clonotype turned up many times. J is TRBJ2-7 and V is TRBV15, with D perhaps given as TRBD1 or TRBD2 (5 bases each). This CDR3 has 16 amino acids. CDR1 is LNHNV, CDR2 YYDKDF, per germline (reference sequence). V dropped 0 bases and J dropped 0 bases, with 12 bases sitting between them. The CDR3 protein is CATSRELGTVSYEQYF. In DNA form, the CDR3 reads TGTGCCACCAGCAGAGAACTAGGGACGGTCTCCTACGAGCAGTACTTC. The whole variable domain, remainder taken from reference TRBV15 and TRBJ2-7, is DAMVIQNPRYQVTQFGKPVTLSCSQTLNHNVMYWYQQKSSQAPKLLFHYYDKDFNNEADTPDNFQSRRPNTSFCFLDIRSPGLGDTAMYLCATSRELGTVSYEQYFGPGTRLTVT.

This clonotype was seen more than once but under ten times. V usage is TRBV5-1 and J usage is TRBJ2-7; 8 bases match TRBD1. The CDR3 consists of 15 residues. Germline V gene sequence: CDR1 SGHRS, CDR2 YFSETQ. Trimming took 0 bases from V and 2 from J; bases not matched to a gene: 4. Written as DNA, the CDR3 is TGCGCCAGCAGCTTGGGGCAGGGGGCAACCTACGAGCAGTACTTC. This sequence encodes CASSLGQGATYEQYF.